This T cell receptor (beta chain) was sequenced during a study of T cells in Graves' hyperthyroidism and ophthalmopathy (dated by TCRdb to the late 2010s). For context, the study as a whole: TCR V-J signatures able to tell the groups apart were searched for in a discovery cohort of 90 to 100 patients, of whom 43 had Graves' ophthalmopathy and 57 had stable Graves' hyperthyroidism. An independent validation cohort of 18 to 20 hyperthyroidism patients and roughly 16 patients who later progressed to ophthalmopathy tested prospective prediction of ophthalmopathy. The roughly 100 discovery patients were randomly divided into training and test sets at a 7:3 ratio. In about six Graves' hyperthyroidism patients, the study also compared T-cell repertoires from thyroid tissue with T-cell repertoires from blood. After sampling, hyperthyroidism patients received methimazole starting at 30 mg daily, and ophthalmopathy patients received high-dose intravenous methylprednisolone. The paper reports TCR Vbeta CDR3 sequencing of roughly 140 peripheral blood samples: approximately 43 ophthalmopathy, fewer than 80 hyperthyroidism and approximately 17 progressor patients. Results the study describes overall, beyond this receptor: Most expanded thyroid clonotypes (frequency above 0.001) were also detected in blood, suggesting blood repertoires may reflect thyroid immune responses. No statistical method was used to fix the sample size in advance, and group allocation was not hidden from the investigators. In validation, the model predicted progression to ophthalmopathy with around 71% sensitivity and 72% to 75% specificity, a median of around 6.6 months before onset. In cross-validation, a model built on a 13 V-J signature told ophthalmopathy apart from stable hyperthyroidism with approximately 91% sensitivity and 81% to 82% specificity, and in testing the same model reached 80%/75%.

A note on this clonotype: Its antigen remains undetermined. The sample holds no much larger clone one base away, and base qualities are not on file.

CDR1 and CDR2 (SQVTM, ANQGSEA) derive from the germline V gene. The CDR3 numbers 13 residues from cysteine through phenylalanine. The read is trimmed to its CDR3 DNA, 39 bases read in frame from base 1. V ends up 6 bases short and J 5 bases short, with an unmatched junction base count of 9. Any patient with an uncontrolled infection, another autoimmune disease, pregnancy or lactation was excluded. Diagnoses relied on clinical symptoms, serum thyroxine and TRAb, thyroid ultrasound and orbital computed tomography. Total RNA was extracted with Trizol reagent, and quality was checked on an Agilent 2100 Bioanalyzer. TCR beta CDR3 regions were amplified from RNA transcripts. The TCR CDR3 was subjected to a first round of RT-PCR using the HTBI primer set and the Qiagen OneStep RT-PCR kit. The libraries were constructed in a second round of multiplex PCR and then size-selected and purified. Paired-end sequencing of the libraries was performed with 100 bp reads on an Illumina HiSeq2000. As for the authors' bioinformatics: SOAPnuke was used to process the raw data, removing reads that contained adapters or uncalled bases, had a mean Phred below 15, or lacked an exact match to the constant primer or identifier. COPE v1.2.5 was used to merge the high-quality paired reads, and each unique nucleotide sequence was defined as a clonotype. MiTCR v1.1 was used to align clonotypes to the IMGT TRBV, TRBD and TRBJ reference segments. Only V-J combinations with frequency above 0.0001, covering 99% to 99.2% of repertoires, were analysed. The TCS score was defined as the ratio of F50 (clonal expansion) to E x V (chaos), calculated using BLOSUM62-based TCRdist between CDR3 peptides within each V-J. Welch's t-statistics and random forest reduced 450 to 600 V-J features to roughly 13, which were used in a naive Bayes classifier (R e1071). The similarity between thyroid and blood repertoires was quantified using the Morisita-Horn index. TCRdb redid the processing of the public reads, applying fastp at Q25 and MiXCR, and retained in-frame beta chains. Every entry covers one CDR3 protein and lists the most common genes and DNA from its rows. TCRdb's processing, not the study's, gives the V and J calls here. Within this sample are 650,000 to 800,000 distinct CDR3 sequences, with nearly 45% of them counted one time only. The ten largest clones represent about 7% of the sample.

Sequencing used peripheral blood or thyroid tissue (not recorded which). The V and J genes are TRBV29-1 and TRBJ2-5; 7 bases in between match TRBD1. This TCR was recovered from an adult man with Graves' disease, either hyperthyroidism or ophthalmopathy (not recorded which). The sequenced DNA: TGCAGCGTGAAAAGAGGGGGCGGGGAGACCCAGTACTTC. This is translated as CSVKRGGGETQYF.